What follows are 18 T cell receptor beta chains derived from one specimen sequenced in a study of blood T cell repertoires in COVID-19 (TCRdb year 2020). Library prep was done by the immunoSEQ multiplex PCR assay. As stored in TCRdb, this immuneACCESS dataset retains in-frame rearrangements with V and J assigned. A fraction of the clones does not appear; measured against another copy, unresolved V genes explain less than half of the discrepancy, and the remainder lacks a known reason. In all, the sample holds roughly 350,000 clones, and about nine tenths of those were seen once. Jointly, the top ten make up roughly 6.6% of the sample. Sequences were obtained from peripheral blood. These receptors were taken from a woman aged 70 to 79 with COVID-19, enrolled during active disease.

The chain recombines TRBV6-5 with TRBJ2-3; D gene ambiguous. Germline V lookup: CDR1 MNHEY, CDR2 SVGAGI. This CDR3 has 14 residues. Deletions cut 0 bases from V and 2 bases from J, with 6 bases between. Here the CDR3 reads CASSYSRTTDTQYF. The CDR3 region has the DNA TGTGCCAGCAGTTACTCGCGCACCACAGATACGCAGTATTTT.

The rearrangement uses TRBV9 and TRBJ2-5; TRBD2 matches at 11 bases. Unmatched junction bases numbered 1, after V lost 3 bases and J lost 0 bases. CDR1 and CDR2 (germline): SGDLS, YYNGEE. This CDR3 is 15 amino acids long. CDR3: CASSAGLADQETQYF. CDR3 coding DNA: TGTGCCAGCAGCGCGGGACTAGCGGACCAAGAGACCCAGTACTTC.

This rearrangement joins TRBV7-9 to TRBJ2-5, with D possibly TRBD1 on 6 matching bases. Per germline, CDR1 SEHNR and CDR2 FQNEAQ (reference sequence). V lost 8 bases and J lost 4, with 14 bases in between. The CDR3 contains 13 residues. CDR3 region: CASRRGERETQYF. DNA of the CDR3: TGTGCCAGCCGCAGGGGAGAAAGAGAGACCCAGTACTTC.

This chain links TRBV5-1 with TRBJ1-1; possibly TRBD1 for D (5 bases). Germline CDR1 is SGHRS and CDR2 is YFSETQ. Trimming shortened V by 0 bases and J by 1 base, and 7 bases separated the two germline ends. The CDR3 consists of 14 residues. DNA for the CDR3: TGCGCCAGCAGCTTGGACGGACAGAACACTGAAGCTTTCTTT. This encodes CASSLDGQNTEAFF.

This rearrangement joins TRBV3-1 (or the pseudogene TRBV3-2) to TRBJ2-7; 11 bases agree with TRBD2. V was clipped by 1 base and J by 0 bases; unmatched bases: 8. The CDR3 consists of 18 residues. The germline V gene encodes CDR1 LGHDT and CDR2 YNNKEL (reference sequence). The CDR3 DNA is TGTGCCAGCAGCCAAGTTGGTAGCGGGGGGGGAAGCTCCTACGAGCAGTACTTC. Protein product: CASSQVGSGGGSSYEQYF.

V gene TRBV28 combines with J gene TRBJ2-3; D not certain. Germline values: CDR1 MDHEN, CDR2 SYDVKM. V was shortened by 3 bases and J by 2 bases, with 3 bases between the two germline ends. CDR3 length equals 12 residues. The CDR3 coding sequence is TGTGCCAGCAGTTTCTACACAGATACGCAGTATTTT. Encoded protein: CASSFYTDTQYF.

The gene calls are TRBV19 and TRBJ2-7; D gene ambiguous. The CDR3 is made up of 13 amino acids. Germline V gives CDR1 LNHDA, CDR2 SQIVND (reference sequence). Trimming stripped 3 bases from V and 3 bases from J, with 9 bases between. The chain's CDR3 is CASSIAASYEQYF. In nucleotides, the CDR3 is TGTGCCAGTAGTATTGCGGCTAGCTACGAGCAGTACTTC.

The chain recombines TRBV4-1 with TRBJ2-3, with D perhaps TRBD1 (6 bases). Germline-derived CDR1 and CDR2 are MGHRA and YSYEKL. V was shortened by 4 bases and J by 0 bases, with 8 bases between the two germline ends. The CDR3 spans 14 residues. The CDR3 DNA reads as TGCGCCAGCAGCCGTACAGGGAGCACAGATACGCAGTATTTT. It specifies CASSRTGSTDTQYF.

This chain joins TRBV3-1 (or the pseudogene TRBV3-2) and TRBJ1-2, with D possibly matching TRBD1 (6 bases). Germline V gene sequence: CDR1 LGHDT, CDR2 YNNKEL (reference sequence). CDR3 size: 12 residues. The germline V and J ends were trimmed by 2 bases and 11 bases, with 12 bases remaining between them. CDR3 sequence reads: CASSQSPQGYTF. CDR3 sequence (DNA): TGTGCCAGCAGCCAAAGCCCTCAGGGGTACACCTTC.

The V and J genes are TRBV5-4 and TRBJ1-6; 12 bases line up with TRBD1. J lost 14 bases, V lost 4 bases, and 13 bases had no gene match. Germline CDR1 and CDR2: SGHNT and YYREEE (reference sequence). CDR3 length: 16 residues. The CDR3 protein is CASSPPSGDRGRALHF. The CDR3, as DNA: TGTGCCAGCAGCCCCCCCTCAGGGGACAGGGGGCGGGCCCTCCACTTT.

The CDR3 loop is CASSLDIAGGSDTQYF. The CDR3 DNA is TGTGCCAGCAGCTTGGATATCGCGGGGGGGTCGGATACGCAGTATTTT. The genes are TRBV5-4 and TRBJ2-3, with 9 bases aligning to TRBD2. The CDR3 totals 16 residues. Looked up from germline, CDR1 is SGHNT and CDR2 is YYREEE (reference sequence). V trimming: 0 bases; J trimming: 6 bases; junction bases outside the gene matches: 8.

A word on this clone: This specimen includes other DNA sequences encoding the same CDR3. The rearrangement links TRBV9 to TRBJ2-3; 10 nucleotides line up with TRBD2. This CDR3 contains 16 residues. The J segment lost 1 base and the V segment lost 0 bases, leaving 2 bases of the junction unmatched. Germline V lookup: CDR1 SGDLS, CDR2 YYNGEE. This chain's CDR3 is CASSVALAGGTDTQYF. DNA for the CDR3: TGTGCCAGCAGCGTAGCCCTAGCGGGGGGCACAGATACGCAGTATTTT.

The rearrangement links TRBV10-3 to TRBJ1-1, with D possibly being TRBD1 (5 bases). The CDR3 has 17 amino acids. Trimming removed 1 base at V and 1 base at J, with 16 bases between. CDR1 ENHRY and CDR2 SYGVKD come from the germline V gene. CDR3 loop: CAISEYPGGTQNTEAFF. CDR3 coding DNA: TGTGCCATCAGTGAGTACCCCGGGGGGACCCAGAACACTGAAGCTTTCTTT.

J is TRBJ1-6 and V is TRBV30, with 12 bases matching TRBD1. The length of the CDR3 is 14 residues. Germline values: CDR1 GTSNPN, CDR2 SVGIG (reference sequence). The J segment lost 9 bases and the V segment lost 8 bases, leaving 8 bases of the junction unmatched. The CDR3 bases are TGTGCCAATCCGGGACAGGGGGCATCTTCACCCCTCCACTTT. Its protein is CANPGQGASSPLHF.

CDR3 nucleotides: TGTGCCAGCAGCTGGAGGACAGGGGGAGGGGCCTACGAGCAGTACTTC. Translation: CASSWRTGGGAYEQYF. This rearrangement joins TRBV7-2 to TRBJ2-7; TRBD1 agrees at 10 bases. After removal of 4 bases from V and 2 bases from J, the junction contained 8 bases not matched to a gene. This CDR3 region has 16 residues. The germline V gene has CDR1 SGHTA and CDR2 FQGNSA.

This sequence joins TRBV28 and TRBJ1-6; D possibly corresponds to TRBD1 (6 bases). The CDR3 has 15 residues. Looked up from germline, CDR1 is MDHEN and CDR2 is SYDVKM. V lost 5 bases to trimming and J lost 7 bases, with 15 bases between them. CDR3 amino acids: CASSLTQGSNSPLHF. The CDR3, as DNA: TGTGCCAGCAGTCTCACACAGGGATCGAATTCACCCCTCCACTTT. The full variable domain, in which reference TRBV28 and TRBJ1-6 provide the parts outside the CDR3, is DVKVTQSSRYLVKRTGEKVFLECVQDMDHENMFWYRQDPGLGLRLIYFSYDVKMKEKGDIPEGYSVSREKKERFSLILESASTNQTSMYLCASSLTQGSNSPLHFGNGTRLTVT.

V usage is TRBV5-1 and J usage is TRBJ2-5; 8 bases agree with TRBD2. V trimming: 6 bases; J trimming: 5 bases; junction bases outside the gene matches: 15. CDR1 is SGHRS and CDR2 is YFSETQ in the germline V gene. This CDR3 contains 16 residues. The CDR3 protein is CASTPLTAGEGETQYF. CDR3 sequence (DNA): TGCGCCAGCACCCCCTTGACAGCGGGGGAGGGTGAGACCCAGTACTTC.

This chain joins TRBV12-5 and TRBJ1-1; D uncertain. Looked up from germline, CDR1 is LGHNT and CDR2 is FRNRAP. The CDR3 loop spans 13 amino acids. Trimming took off 0 bases at V and 3 bases at J, with 5 bases between the two ends. DNA of the CDR3: TGTGCTAGTGGTTTGGTAAGCGACACTGAAGCTTTCTTT. Residues: CASGLVSDTEAFF.